These 28 T cell receptor beta chains were all obtained from the same sample, sequenced in a study of T cell repertoires in cytomegalovirus infection. TCRdb analysed the reads with MiXCR anew, one entry per CDR3 protein. The sample lists about 360,000 distinct CDR3 sequences, about a sixth occurring once. The specimen was PBMCs. These receptors were obtained from a human donor in good health (CMV status not recorded). Some clones in this sample may be carry-over from other donors' samples.

CDR3 sequence (DNA): TGCAGTGCTCTTTTAACAGATACGCAGTATTTT. Protein sequence: CSALLTDTQYF. The chain has TRBV20-1 and TRBJ2-3; D unresolved. Germline V gives CDR1 DFQATT, CDR2 SNEGSKA (reference sequence). V lost 5 bases and J 3 bases, leaving 6 bases between the germline ends. This CDR3 comprises 11 residues.

This clonotype was found many times. The chain uses TRBV7-2 and TRBJ2-1, with TRBD2 matching 9 bases. Germline V gene lookup returns CDR1 SGHTA and CDR2 FQGNSA. The CDR3 covers 16 residues. The V and J ends lost 5 bases and 3 bases, in that order; junction bases with no gene match: 8. CDR3 nucleotides: TGTGCCAGCAGCATCTATAGCGGGAGAGACTACAATGAGCAGTTCTTC. Amino acids: CASSIYSGRDYNEQFF.

This clonotype was observed many times. The rearrangement links TRBV7-2 to TRBJ2-1; a weak D match, TRBD2 (7 bases). Germline lookup yields CDR1 SGHTA and CDR2 FQGNSA. The V and J ends lost 2 bases and 3 bases respectively, with 14 bases between them. The CDR3 loop spans 16 amino acids. The CDR3 region is CASSLLGGGGYNEQFF. The CDR3 coding sequence is TGTGCCAGCAGCTTATTAGGGGGAGGGGGCTACAATGAGCAGTTCTTC. The whole variable domain, filled in from reference TRBV7-2 and TRBJ2-1, reads GAGVSQSPSNKVTEKGKDVELRCDPISGHTALYWYRQSLGQGLEFLIYFQGNSAPDKSGLPSDRFSAERTGGSVSTLTIQRTQQEDSAVYLCASSLLGGGGYNEQFFGPGTRLTVL.

This clonotype was seen a few times. The V call is TRBV19, the J call TRBJ1-5; D call uncertain. This CDR3 has 13 residues. Trimming pared 3 bases from V and 6 bases from J, leaving 9 bases between. CDR1 is LNHDA, CDR2 SQIVND, per germline (reference sequence). CDR3 nucleotides: TGTGCCAGTAGTATGGTAACTACTCAGCCCCAGCATTTT. This encodes CASSMVTTQPQHF.

This clonotype appeared a few times. The chain combines TRBV20-1 with TRBJ2-5; D is unresolved. Germline values: CDR1 DFQATT, CDR2 SNEGSKA (reference sequence). The V end lost 5 bases, the J end lost 0 bases, and 16 bases lay between the germline ends. The CDR3 spans 15 residues. The CDR3 nucleotides are TGCAGTGCTCAGCTGAGGCGGCAGTACCAAGAGACCCAGTACTTC. Protein product: CSAQLRRQYQETQYF.

This clonotype was counted only a few times. The rearrangement links TRBV6-6 to TRBJ1-5; 10 nucleotides agree with TRBD1. CDR1 and CDR2 (germline): MNHNY, SVGAGI (reference sequence). The CDR3 totals 16 residues. Unmatched junction bases numbered 8, after V lost 7 bases and J lost 2 bases. The DNA of the CDR3 is TGTGCCAGCACCCCGGGGACAGGGGAAGGCAATCAGCCCCAGCATTTT. Its protein is CASTPGTGEGNQPQHF.

The V call is TRBV7-2, the J call TRBJ1-2; D call uncertain. This CDR3 region has 13 residues. The V end was cut by 4 bases, the J end by 4 bases, with 10 bases between. Looked up from germline, CDR1 is SGHTA and CDR2 is FQGNSA. DNA for the CDR3: TGTGCCAGCAGCTCCGGGAGCAGCTATGGCTACACCTTC. Residues: CASSSGSSYGYTF.

This clonotype has ten or more counts. V usage is TRBV7-8 and J usage is TRBJ2-5; the D gene could be TRBD1 or TRBD2 (5 bases each). CDR1 and CDR2 (germline): SGHVS, FQNEAQ. The CDR3 spans 14 residues. The V end lost 5 bases, the J end lost 4 bases, and 14 bases lay between the germline ends. This CDR3 is CASSLNLGTETQYF. The CDR3 DNA sequence: TGTGCCAGCAGCCTCAACCTGGGGACAGAGACCCAGTACTTC. Using reference TRBV7-8 and TRBJ2-5 for the parts outside the CDR3, the full variable domain is GAGVSQSPRYKVAKRGQDVALRCDPISGHVSLFWYQQALGQGPEFLTYFQNEAQLDKSGLPSDRFFAERPEGSVSTLKIQRTQQEDSAVYLCASSLNLGTETQYFGPGTRLLVL.

The sample holds a few counts of this clonotype. The chain combines TRBV20-1 with TRBJ2-5, with 11 bases that match TRBD2. CDR1 DFQATT and CDR2 SNEGSKA come from the germline V gene (reference sequence). CDR3 length: 16 residues. The J segment lost 7 bases and the V segment lost 3 bases, leaving 13 bases of the junction unmatched. The CDR3 DNA is TGCAGTGCTAGTGGGACTAGCGGTGGGGCGGGATCGACCCAGTACTTC. Translated, it gives CSASGTSGGAGSTQYF.

This clonotype was seen many times. V usage is TRBV28 and J usage is TRBJ1-1; D gene unclear. CDR3 length equals 15 residues. Trimming pared 1 base from V and 3 bases from J, leaving 12 bases between. CDR1 is MDHEN and CDR2 is SYDVKM in the germline V gene. CDR3 DNA: TGTGCCAGCAGTTTATCAGTTGTGGAGGACACTGAAGCTTTCTTT. It specifies CASSLSVVEDTEAFF.

This clonotype occurred a few times. The chain joins TRBV2 to TRBJ1-3, with D unresolved. Germline assignment: CDR1 SNHLY and CDR2 FYNNEI. V was shortened by 2 bases and J by 0 bases, with 5 bases between the two germline ends. This CDR3 has 14 amino acids. CDR3 DNA: TGTGCCAGCAGTGAACGGCACTCTGGAAACACCATATATTTT. This gives the protein CASSERHSGNTIYF.

This clonotype has just a few counts. The CDR3 here is CASSASSYNSPLHF. DNA for the CDR3: TGTGCCAGCAGTGCTAGCTCCTATAATTCACCCCTCCACTTT. The V call is TRBV2, the J call TRBJ1-6; no definite D call. CDR3 length: 14 amino acids. The V end lost 4 bases, the J end lost 0 bases, and 4 bases lay between the germline ends. The germline V gene encodes CDR1 SNHLY and CDR2 FYNNEI.

This chain connects TRBV7-8 to TRBJ2-7; D is unclear. V was cut by 1 base and J by 6 bases, with 4 bases left in between. This CDR3 contains 11 residues. Per germline, CDR1 SGHVS and CDR2 FQNEAQ. CDR3 DNA sequence: TGTGCCAGCAGCTTAGGTTGCGAGCAGTACTTC. Translating gives CASSLGCEQYF.

This clonotype appeared a few times. The chain employs TRBV10-3 and TRBJ1-2; tentative D call: TRBD1 (5 bases). Germline V CDR1 and CDR2: ENHRY, SYGVKD. Trimming took 2 bases from V and 3 from J, leaving 10 bases between them. CDR3 size: 14 residues. The CDR3 DNA follows: TGTGCCATCAGTGAGAAGACAGCGTACTATGGCTACACCTTC. It is translated as CAISEKTAYYGYTF.

The table lists this clonotype with a few counts. This chain uses TRBV5-1 with TRBJ1-1; the D gene is possibly TRBD1 (6 bases). Germline CDR1 is SGHRS and CDR2 is YFSETQ. The CDR3 loop spans 17 amino acids. V was shortened by 3 bases and J by 0 bases, with 18 bases between the two germline ends. The CDR3 bases are TGCGCCAGCAGCTCGCGGGGGGGGCGATTTTTGAACACTGAAGCTTTCTTT. Translating gives CASSSRGGRFLNTEAFF.

V is TRBV7-2 and J is TRBJ2-2; 8 positions agree with TRBD2. This CDR3 is built from 15 residues. Germline lookup yields CDR1 SGHTA and CDR2 FQGNSA. V was clipped by 2 bases and J by 5 bases; unmatched bases: 4. In nucleotides, the CDR3 is TGTGCCAGCAGCTTAACAGTAGCGGGGACCGGGGAGCTGTTTTTT. Protein: CASSLTVAGTGELFF.

This clonotype was counted a few times. The V gene is TRBV6-2 or TRBV6-3, the J gene TRBJ2-3, with 14 bases lining up with TRBD2. With V trimmed by 7 bases and J by 1 base, 10 bases remained unmatched. Germline V lookup: CDR1 MNHEY, CDR2 SVGEGT. This CDR3 spans 18 amino acids. The CDR3 DNA follows: TGTGCCAGCACGTCACTCGCGGGACTAGCGGGAGGCACAGATACGCAGTATTTT. It is translated as CASTSLAGLAGGTDTQYF.

Remarks on this clonotype: The junction does not match germline at one end; this may be a read error. The genes are TRBV6-2 or TRBV6-3 and TRBJ2-7; D tentatively fits TRBD1 or TRBD2 (5 bases each). Germline-derived CDR1 and CDR2 are MNHEY and SVGEGT. The CDR3 runs 13 residues. The CDR3 loop reads CASSPTYYGTPLF. The DNA for the CDR3 is TGTGCCAGCAGTCCGACATATTACGGGACGCCACTCTTC.

This sequence joins TRBV2 and TRBJ2-3, with 15 nucleotides matching TRBD2. The CDR3 is 16 residues long. Trimming removed 6 bases from V and 1 base from J; junction bases left unmatched: 2. Germline V CDR1 and CDR2: SNHLY, FYNNEI. CDR3 residues: CASRGLAGGRTDTQYF. CDR3 in DNA: TGTGCCAGCAGGGGACTAGCGGGAGGCCGCACAGATACGCAGTATTTT.

This sequence joins TRBV11-2 and TRBJ1-2; TRBD1 matches 7 bases. CDR1 SGHAT and CDR2 FQNNGV come from the germline V gene. The J segment lost 8 bases and the V segment lost 2 bases, leaving 8 bases of the junction unmatched. The CDR3 has 14 amino acids. The CDR3: CASSLMTGTSGYTF. The CDR3 DNA reads as TGTGCCAGCAGCTTAATGACAGGGACGAGCGGCTACACCTTC. The full variable domain, rest sourced from reference TRBV11-2 and TRBJ1-2, is EAGVAQSPRYKIIEKRQSVAFWCNPISGHATLYWYQQILGQGPKLLIQFQNNGVVDDSQLPKDRFSAERLKGVDSTLKIQPAKLEDSAVYLCASSLMTGTSGYTFGSGTRLTVV.

This clonotype appeared many times. The chain is built from TRBV7-6 and TRBJ2-7, with D possibly called TRBD1 or TRBD2 (5 bases each). V was shortened by 5 bases and J by 4 bases, with 18 bases between the two germline ends. This CDR3 contains 15 residues. Germline CDR1 reads SGHVS; CDR2 reads FNYEAQ. CDR3 sequence: CASSPESSGPYEQYF. DNA of the CDR3: TGTGCCAGCAGCCCCGAAAGTTCGGGGCCTTACGAGCAGTACTTC.

The rearrangement joins TRBV2 to TRBJ1-2; 8 nucleotides match TRBD1. The CDR3 is 15 residues long. The germline V gene has CDR1 SNHLY and CDR2 FYNNEI. V dropped 1 base and J dropped 5; count of bases not matched to a gene: 6. The CDR3 DNA reads as TGTGCCAGCAGTGAAGGGGGACAGGTTGGGTATGGCTACACCTTC. Protein sequence: CASSEGGQVGYGYTF.

This rearrangement joins TRBV6-6 to TRBJ1-2; D is perhaps TRBD1 (5 bases). This CDR3 is built from 13 residues. V shed 4 bases and J shed 6 bases, with 12 bases lying between them. CDR1 MNHNY and CDR2 SVGAGI come from the germline V gene (reference sequence). The CDR3 protein is CASSSSGSHGYTF. CDR3 DNA sequence: TGTGCCAGCAGTTCCTCAGGGTCCCATGGCTACACCTTC.

This clonotype was seen at least ten times. The CDR3 DNA reads TGTGCCAGCAGCCATCGGACTAGCGGGAGGGCGGTGAGGTCCGATACGCAGTATTTT. Residues: CASSHRTSGRAVRSDTQYF. The chain has TRBV7-2 and TRBJ2-3, with TRBD2 identical over 15 bases. The CDR3 is 19 residues long. CDR1 SGHTA and CDR2 FQGNSA come from the germline V gene. V lost 5 bases, J lost 6 bases, and 15 bases stayed unmatched.

Ten or more counts support this clonotype. This chain uses TRBV7-2 with TRBJ1-1; D call uncertain. The CDR3 runs 15 residues. From germline, CDR1 is SGHTA and CDR2 FQGNSA. The V end was cut by 1 base, the J end by 6 bases, with 15 bases between. The CDR3 DNA reads as TGTGCCAGCAGCTTAGGAGGGCGAGGGTATGCTGAAGCTTTCTTT. Its protein product is CASSLGGRGYAEAFF.

This clonotype appeared many times. This rearrangement joins TRBV5-4 to TRBJ1-6, with 7 bases that match TRBD1. V lost 0 bases, J lost 6 bases, and 3 bases stayed unmatched. Germline lookup yields CDR1 SGHNT and CDR2 YYREEE (reference sequence). The CDR3 extends over 15 amino acids. The CDR3 DNA reads as TGTGCCAGCAGCTTGGGGCAGGGGGTTAATTCACCCCTCCACTTT. Its translation is CASSLGQGVNSPLHF. The whole variable domain, filled in from reference TRBV5-4 and TRBJ1-6, reads ETGVTQSPTHLIKTRGQQVTLRCSSQSGHNTVSWYQQALGQGPQFIFQYYREEENGRGNFPPRFSGLQFPNYSSELNVNALELDDSALYLCASSLGQGVNSPLHFGNGTRLTVT.

This clonotype was recorded many times. The chain recombines TRBV7-9 with TRBJ2-7, with 8 bases matching TRBD1. Germline lookup yields CDR1 SEHNR and CDR2 FQNEAQ (reference sequence). V shed 6 bases and J 0 bases; nucleotides not matched to a gene: 7. The CDR3 totals 15 residues. This CDR3 reads CASRPGQGGSYEQYF. CDR3 bases: TGTGCCAGCAGACCCGGACAGGGAGGCTCCTACGAGCAGTACTTC.

This clonotype was counted only a few times. The rearrangement joins TRBV29-1 to TRBJ1-5; TRBD1 matches at 10 bases. The ends lost 6 bases at V and 6 bases at J; junction bases unmatched: 8. The CDR3 is 14 residues long. Germline lookup yields CDR1 SQVTM and CDR2 ANQGSEA. CDR3 sequence (DNA): TGCAGCGTCCTGACAGGGGGCGCCGGTCAGCCCCAGCATTTT. It is translated as CSVLTGGAGQPQHF.